This paragraph covers one TCR beta chain sequence. Use of 60 Vbeta and 13 Jbeta primers characterized the PCR. The data were produced by immunoSEQ multiplex PCR, yet TCRdb's version contains in-frame clones alone and is incomplete. The table includes 70,000 to 95,000 clones, roughly 79% detected once. The data stem from a study of cytomegalovirus exposure and HLA in healthy donors. Sequencing was carried out using PBMCs. The clonotype originates from a woman in her twenties or thirties in good health and CMV-seronegative.

CDR3 DNA: TGTGCCAGCAGCCAGACTAGCGGGGGGTCCTACTACGAGCAGTACTTC. Translating gives CASSQTSGGSYYEQYF. The chain has TRBV25-1 and TRBJ2-7, with TRBD2 matching over 13 bases. The CDR3 runs to 16 residues. V dropped 6 bases and J dropped 3; count of bases not matched to a gene: 8. The germline gives CDR1 MGHDK, CDR2 SYGVNS.